One sample yielded the 10 T cell receptor beta chains listed below, sequenced in a study of shared clonotypes between healthy human individuals (dated by TCRdb to 2019 to 2021). Libraries were made using the immunoSEQ multiplex PCR assay. Here the immuneACCESS table is served through TCRdb, limited to in-frame sequences with V and J called. Missing clones are a known gap in these copies; in checked studies unresolved V genes cover under half, and the rest lacks a known reason. This sample comprises about 2.1 million clones, about 92% of them detected only once. The leading ten clones occupy more than 1.5% of the sample. CD8 naive samples were obtained by positive selection for CCR7 among CD45RO-negative cells, yielding a CD45RA+CCR7+ population from which TemRA cells were excluded. Source material: naive CD8+ T cells from PBMCs. The cell subset or site label on this specimen signifies: CD45RA+CCR7+. The receptor set was obtained from a man aged 18 to 30 in good health. Some clones in this sample may be carry-over from other donors' samples.

The V gene is TRBV6-1, the J gene TRBJ2-7; the D is unclear. The CDR3 spans 12 residues. Germline-derived CDR1 and CDR2 are MNHNS and SASEGT. V lost 6 bases to trimming and J lost 2 bases, with 8 bases between them. CDR3 sequence: CASRGIAYEQYF. The CDR3 DNA reads TGTGCCAGCAGGGGTATAGCCTACGAGCAGTACTTC.

The V and J genes are TRBV11-2 and TRBJ1-2; possible D gene TRBD1, 6 bases. This CDR3 contains 14 residues. Per the germline V gene, CDR1 is SGHAT and CDR2 is FQNNGV. Trimming shortened V by 1 base and J by 5 bases, and 11 bases separated the two germline ends. CDR3 protein: CASSLGEGGYGYTF. Written as DNA, the CDR3 is TGTGCCAGCAGCTTAGGGGAAGGGGGTTATGGCTACACCTTC.

This chain links TRBV27 with TRBJ2-7; D not resolved. Germline V CDR1 and CDR2: MNHEY, SMNVEV (reference sequence). V was shortened by 0 bases and J by 7 bases, with 16 bases between the two germline ends. This CDR3 has 15 residues. The CDR3 protein is CASSLSKVGPREQYF. Here the CDR3 DNA reads TGTGCCAGCAGTTTATCGAAGGTGGGCCCTCGGGAGCAGTACTTC.

The chain has TRBV28 and TRBJ1-5; no clear D gene. Germline assignment: CDR1 MDHEN and CDR2 SYDVKM. This CDR3 comprises 11 residues. V was pared by 8 bases and J by 6 bases, with 8 bases between. The CDR3 bases are TGTGCCAGCGGAGTAAGTCAGCCCCAGCATTTT. It is translated as CASGVSQPQHF.

The chain joins TRBV27 to TRBJ1-1, with D perhaps TRBD1 (6 bases). Germline V gene lookup returns CDR1 MNHEY and CDR2 SMNVEV (reference sequence). The CDR3 is 12 residues long. V was pared by 4 bases and J by 8 bases, with 11 bases between. The CDR3 protein is CASSSVRGEAFF. The CDR3 region has the DNA TGTGCCAGCAGTTCCGTGAGGGGGGAAGCTTTCTTT.

V and J are TRBV21-1 and TRBJ1-1. TRBV21-1 is recorded as a pseudogene. The CDR3 is made up of 16 amino acids. In DNA form, the CDR3 reads TGTGCCAGCAGCATCCTGTCCGTCTCGTCCCACACTGAAGCTTTCTTT. Residues: CASSILSVSSHTEAFF.

For this clone: Other DNA sequences of this sample code for an identical CDR3. The gene calls are TRBV9 and TRBJ2-7; TRBD1 or TRBD2 may be the D gene (5 bases each). CDR1 and CDR2 (germline): SGDLS, YYNGEE. V was trimmed by 0 bases and J by 0 bases, leaving 10 bases between them. There are 15 residues in the CDR3. As DNA, the CDR3 is TGTGCCAGCAGCGTAGGAGGGGCGAGCTCCTACGAGCAGTACTTC. Translated, it gives CASSVGGASSYEQYF.

Concerning this clone itself: Other DNA sequences of this sample code for an identical CDR3. The chain is built from TRBV28 and TRBJ2-5; D is ambiguous. Near its end, the DNA agrees better with TRBJ2-7, so the J call may be wrong. Looked up from germline, CDR1 is MDHEN and CDR2 is SYDVKM. The CDR3 is 12 residues long. Here the CDR3 DNA reads TGTGCCAGCAGTTTAAGCTCCTACGAGCAGTACTTC. It translates to CASSLSSYEQYF.

The rearrangement links TRBV25-1 to TRBJ2-3, with a weak D call TRBD2 (6 bases). The germline V and J ends were trimmed by 8 bases and 3 bases, with 24 bases remaining between them. CDR3 length: 17 amino acids. Germline V gene lookup returns CDR1 MGHDK and CDR2 SYGVNS. CDR3: CASSTPRLEGDTDTQYF. The CDR3 coding sequence is TGTGCCAGCTCAACCCCACGACTAGAGGGAGATACAGATACGCAGTATTTT.

This clone was detected a few times. CDR3 sequence reads: CASSSRQGYEQYF. As DNA, the CDR3 is TGTGCCAGCAGCTCACGACAGGGCTACGAGCAGTACTTC. The rearrangement links TRBV11-3 to TRBJ2-7; TRBD1 matches at 7 bases. The CDR3 sequence is 13 residues long. The V segment lost 4 bases and the J segment 3 bases; nucleotides outside the gene matches: 3. The V gene's germline CDR1 is SGHNT and CDR2 YENEEA.